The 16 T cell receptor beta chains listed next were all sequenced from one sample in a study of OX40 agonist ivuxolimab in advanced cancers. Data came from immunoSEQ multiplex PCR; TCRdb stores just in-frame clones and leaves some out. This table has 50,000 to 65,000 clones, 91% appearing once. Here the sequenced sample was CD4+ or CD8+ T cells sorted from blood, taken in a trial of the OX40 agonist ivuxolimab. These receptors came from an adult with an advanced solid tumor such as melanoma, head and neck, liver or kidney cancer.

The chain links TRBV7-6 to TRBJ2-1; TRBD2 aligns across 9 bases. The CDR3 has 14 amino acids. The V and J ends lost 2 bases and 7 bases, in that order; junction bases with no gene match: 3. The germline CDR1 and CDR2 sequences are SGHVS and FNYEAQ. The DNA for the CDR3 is TGTGCCAGCAGCTTACTTAGCGGGGGTAATGAGCAGTTCTTC. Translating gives CASSLLSGGNEQFF.

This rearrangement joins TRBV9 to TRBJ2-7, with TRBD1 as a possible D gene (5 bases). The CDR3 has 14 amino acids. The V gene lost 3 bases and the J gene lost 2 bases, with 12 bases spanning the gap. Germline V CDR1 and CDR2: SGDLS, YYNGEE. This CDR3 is CASSEGSNPYEQYF. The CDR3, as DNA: TGTGCCAGCAGCGAGGGGTCTAATCCCTACGAGCAGTACTTC.

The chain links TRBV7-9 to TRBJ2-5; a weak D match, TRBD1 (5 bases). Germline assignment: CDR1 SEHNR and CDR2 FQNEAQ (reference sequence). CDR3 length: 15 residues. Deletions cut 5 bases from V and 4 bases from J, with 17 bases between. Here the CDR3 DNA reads TGTGCCAGCAGCCCCCCCGTCGGCAGGGCAGAGACCCAGTACTTC. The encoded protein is CASSPPVGRAETQYF.

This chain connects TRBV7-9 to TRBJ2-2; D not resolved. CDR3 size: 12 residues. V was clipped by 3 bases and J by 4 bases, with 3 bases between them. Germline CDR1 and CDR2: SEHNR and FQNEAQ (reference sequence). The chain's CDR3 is CASSLITGELFF. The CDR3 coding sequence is TGTGCCAGCAGCTTGATCACCGGGGAGCTGTTTTTT.

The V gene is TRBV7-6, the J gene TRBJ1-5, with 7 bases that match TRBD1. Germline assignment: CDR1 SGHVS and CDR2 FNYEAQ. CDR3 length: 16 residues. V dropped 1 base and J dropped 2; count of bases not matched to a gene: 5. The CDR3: CASSLGGGRGNQPQHF. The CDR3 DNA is TGTGCCAGCAGCTTAGGAGGGGGCCGGGGCAATCAGCCCCAGCATTTT.

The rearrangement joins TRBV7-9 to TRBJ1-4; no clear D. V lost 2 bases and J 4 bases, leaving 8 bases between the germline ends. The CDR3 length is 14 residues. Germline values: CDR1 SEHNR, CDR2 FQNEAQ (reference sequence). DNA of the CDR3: TGTGCCAGCAGCTTATTACAGAATAATGAAAAACTGTTTTTT. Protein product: CASSLLQNNEKLFF.

The CDR3 protein is CASSVGGSSAYEQYF. The CDR3 DNA follows: TGTGCCAGCAGCGTAGGGGGCTCCTCCGCCTACGAGCAGTACTTC. V and J are TRBV5-6 and TRBJ2-7, with 7 bases matching TRBD1. The CDR3 consists of 15 residues. From germline, CDR1 is SGHDT and CDR2 YYEEEE. Trimming cost V 4 bases and J 2 bases; bases outside gene matches: 9.

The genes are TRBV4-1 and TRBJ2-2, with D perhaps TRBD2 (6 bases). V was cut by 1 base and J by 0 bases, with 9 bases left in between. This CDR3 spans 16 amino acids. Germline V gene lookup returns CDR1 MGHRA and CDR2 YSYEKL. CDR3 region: CASSQAGTSNTGELFF. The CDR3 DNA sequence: TGCGCCAGCAGCCAAGCCGGGACTTCGAACACCGGGGAGCTGTTTTTT.

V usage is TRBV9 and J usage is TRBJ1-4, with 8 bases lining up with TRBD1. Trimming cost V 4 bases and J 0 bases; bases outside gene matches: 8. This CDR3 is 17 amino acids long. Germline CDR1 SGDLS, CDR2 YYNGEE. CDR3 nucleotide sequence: TGTGCCAGCAGCCGTCCAGGGACAGGTGCAACTAATGAAAAACTGTTTTTT. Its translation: CASSRPGTGATNEKLFF.

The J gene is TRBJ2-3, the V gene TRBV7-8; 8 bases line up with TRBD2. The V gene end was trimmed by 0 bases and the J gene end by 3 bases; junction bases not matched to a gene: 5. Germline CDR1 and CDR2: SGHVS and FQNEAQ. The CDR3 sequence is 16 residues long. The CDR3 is CASSLAVAGGTDTQYF. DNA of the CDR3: TGTGCCAGCAGCTTAGCGGTGGCGGGGGGTACAGATACGCAGTATTTT.

The CDR3 here is CASSPPRGLHYGYTF. The CDR3 coding sequence is TGTGCCAGCAGCCCCCCCAGGGGACTTCACTATGGCTACACCTTC. J is TRBJ1-2 and V is TRBV5-6, with TRBD1 as a possible D gene (6 bases). Deletions cut 4 bases from V and 3 bases from J, with 16 bases between. This CDR3 spans 15 amino acids. Per the germline V gene, CDR1 is SGHDT and CDR2 is YYEEEE.

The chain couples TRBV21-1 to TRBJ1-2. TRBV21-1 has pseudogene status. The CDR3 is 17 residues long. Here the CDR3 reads CASSKALFLTGLGGYTF. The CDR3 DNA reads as TGTGCCAGCAGCAAAGCGCTTTTCCTTACGGGTTTAGGTGGCTACACCTTC.

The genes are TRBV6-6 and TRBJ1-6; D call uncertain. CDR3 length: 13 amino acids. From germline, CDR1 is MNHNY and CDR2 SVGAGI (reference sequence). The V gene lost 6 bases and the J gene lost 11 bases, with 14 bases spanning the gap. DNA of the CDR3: TGTGCCAGCAGATTAGCTGCGGGGACACCCCTCCACTTT. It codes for CASRLAAGTPLHF.

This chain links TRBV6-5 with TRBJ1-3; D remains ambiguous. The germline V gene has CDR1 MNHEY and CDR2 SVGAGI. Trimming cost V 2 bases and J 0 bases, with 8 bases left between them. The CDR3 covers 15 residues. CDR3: CASSYVSGSGNTIYF. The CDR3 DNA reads TGTGCCAGCAGTTACGTAAGCGGCTCTGGAAACACCATATATTTT.

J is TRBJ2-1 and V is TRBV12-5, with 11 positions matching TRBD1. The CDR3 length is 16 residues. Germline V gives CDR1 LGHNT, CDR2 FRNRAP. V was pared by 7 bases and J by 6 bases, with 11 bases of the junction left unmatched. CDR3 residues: CASEVPGQGVINEQFF. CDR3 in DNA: TGTGCTAGTGAGGTCCCGGGACAGGGGGTAATCAATGAGCAGTTCTTC.

CDR3 amino acids: CASSFSSTDTQYF. CDR3 DNA: TGTGCCAGCAGTTTCTCTAGCACAGATACGCAGTATTTT. The chain recombines TRBV27 with TRBJ2-3; D is unclear. Trimming cost V 3 bases and J 0 bases, with 4 bases left between them. This CDR3 spans 13 amino acids. Per the germline V gene, CDR1 is MNHEY and CDR2 is SMNVEV (reference sequence).